The 23 T cell receptor beta chains given below trace back to one sample, sequenced in a study of CD8+ T cells in alopecia areata. Treatment given: oral pan-JAK inhibitor, 5-10 mg twice daily. Investigators isolated RNA and reverse transcribed it into cDNA to act as the sequencing template. Some clones are missing from TCRdb's copy, which holds only in-frame ones; the method was immunoSEQ multiplex PCR. The sample holds approximately 300,000 clones, roughly 50% seen once. The input for sequencing was CD4+ T cells sorted from blood, taken at week 24, from a patient treated with tofacitinib. Receptors originate from a human donor with alopecia areata.

The CDR3 here is CASSAIRDTGGYTF. DNA for the CDR3: TGTGCCAGCAGTGCAATTCGGGACACCGGAGGCTACACCTTC. This chain joins TRBV6-1 and TRBJ1-2, with D possibly being TRBD1 (6 bases). CDR1 MNHNS and CDR2 SASEGT come from the germline V gene. The V and J ends lost 4 bases and 8 bases respectively, with 17 bases between them. The CDR3 is 14 residues long.

CDR3 residues: CASSLTSLGPPGELFF. CDR3 sequence (DNA): TGCGCCAGCAGCTTGACTAGCCTGGGCCCCCCCGGGGAGCTGTTTTTT. The chain links TRBV5-1 to TRBJ2-2; D may be TRBD2 (6 bases). The CDR3 is 16 amino acids. CDR1 is SGHRS, CDR2 YFSETQ, per germline. V lost 1 base, J lost 6 bases, and 16 bases lay in between.

This clone occurred a few times. This rearrangement joins TRBV29-1 to TRBJ1-1, with D unclear. V was cut by 6 bases and J by 1 base, with 6 bases left in between. Germline V gene lookup returns CDR1 SQVTM and CDR2 ANQGSEA. The CDR3 runs 11 residues. The CDR3 spells CSVHQNTEAFF. CDR3 nucleotides: TGCAGCGTACACCAGAACACTGAAGCTTTCTTT. Drawing the rest from reference TRBV29-1 and TRBJ1-1, the complete variable domain is SAVISQKPSRDICQRGTSLTIQCQVDSQVTMMFWYRQQPGQSLTLIATANQGSEATYESGFVIDKFPISRPNLTFSTLTVSNMSPEDSSIYLCSVHQNTEAFFGQGTRLTVV.

The CDR3 protein is CASSLPGRQSSYEQYF. CDR3 coding DNA: TGTGCCAGCAGCCTCCCGGGTCGACAGTCATCCTACGAGCAGTACTTC. The chain recombines TRBV7-8 with TRBJ2-7, with D perhaps TRBD1 (5 bases). The CDR3 totals 16 residues. V shed 5 bases and J shed 1 base, with 18 bases lying between them. CDR1 is SGHVS, CDR2 FQNEAQ, per germline. Using reference TRBV7-8 and TRBJ2-7 for the parts outside the CDR3, the full variable domain is GAGVSQSPRYKVAKRGQDVALRCDPISGHVSLFWYQQALGQGPEFLTYFQNEAQLDKSGLPSDRFFAERPEGSVSTLKIQRTQQEDSAVYLCASSLPGRQSSYEQYFGPGTRLTVT.

The chain joins TRBV15 to TRBJ1-5; tentative D call: TRBD1 (5 bases). Germline V gives CDR1 LNHNV, CDR2 YYDKDF (reference sequence). With 1 base removed from V and 11 bases from J, the gap between germline ends came to 15 bases. This CDR3 comprises 14 residues. As DNA, the CDR3 is TGTGCCACCAGCAGAGCTCCCCAACAGGAGGCCCAGCATTTT. Encoded protein: CATSRAPQQEAQHF.

This clone showed up just a few times. Other nucleotide sequences from this sample produce the same CDR3. V usage is TRBV11-2 and J usage is TRBJ2-3; 7 bases fit TRBD2. Germline V gene data show CDR1 as SGHAT and CDR2 as FQNNGV. Trimming at V came to 0 bases and at J to 0 bases, leaving 3 bases not matched to a gene. The CDR3 spans 16 residues. CDR3 sequence (DNA): TGTGCCAGCAGCTTAGATTGGGGGGGGAGCACAGATACGCAGTATTTT. Its translation is CASSLDWGGSTDTQYF.

In DNA, the CDR3 is TGTGCCAGCTCACCACCTTCTCAGCCCCAGCATTTT. Protein sequence: CASSPPSQPQHF. V gene TRBV18 combines with J gene TRBJ1-5; D remains ambiguous. From germline, CDR1 is KGHSH and CDR2 LQKENI. The V end lost 0 bases, the J end lost 6 bases, and 3 bases lay between the germline ends. The CDR3 loop spans 12 amino acids.

This clone came up a few times. The chain has TRBV21-1 and TRBJ2-7; whether TRBD2, the table's D call, matches the DNA was not checked. TRBV21-1 is labeled a pseudogene. The CDR3 contains 12 residues. CDR3 residues: CASSNEGSEQYF. The CDR3 nucleotides read TGTGCCAGCAGCAACGAGGGCTCCGAGCAGTACTTC.

The V and J genes are TRBV30 and TRBJ2-3; TRBD2 aligns across 7 bases. This CDR3 comprises 14 residues. CDR1 and CDR2 from the germline V gene are GTSNPN and SVGIG (reference sequence). The CDR3 bases are TGTGTTGTGACGGGGGGAATTAGTACAGATACGCAGTATTTT. Translated, it gives CVVTGGISTDTQYF.

This clone was seen more than once but under ten times. V and J are TRBV29-1 and TRBJ2-3; no definite D call. CDR1 is SQVTM and CDR2 is ANQGSEA in the germline V gene. CDR3 length equals 14 residues. V was clipped by 3 bases and J by 0 bases, with 10 bases between them. CDR3 in amino acids: CSVDRPTSTDTQYF. CDR3 nucleotide sequence: TGCAGCGTTGACAGGCCGACTAGCACAGATACGCAGTATTTT.

The chain recombines TRBV19 with TRBJ1-4, with D possibly matching TRBD1 (6 bases). Per germline, CDR1 LNHDA and CDR2 SQIVND (reference sequence). Trimming took off 5 bases at V and 6 bases at J, with 16 bases between the two ends. The CDR3 runs 15 residues. The CDR3 sequence: CASSLDRWADEKLFF. For the CDR3, the DNA is TGTGCCAGTAGTCTCGACAGGTGGGCGGATGAAAAACTGTTTTTT.

In its sample, this clone was seen a few times. Here the CDR3 reads CSVDQAGGGDDEQFF. The CDR3 DNA is TGCAGCGTTGATCAGGCAGGCGGGGGGGATGATGAGCAGTTCTTC. This chain joins TRBV29-1 and TRBJ2-1; the match to TRBD2 covers 9 bases. This CDR3 has 15 amino acids. Germline CDR1 is SQVTM and CDR2 is ANQGSEA. With 3 bases clipped from V and 8 bases from J, the junction kept 11 bases outside the gene matches.

The chain couples TRBV29-1 to TRBJ1-1; D is uncertain. Germline V CDR1 and CDR2: SQVTM, ANQGSEA. This CDR3 has 11 amino acids. V lost 4 bases, J lost 4 bases, and 7 bases lay in between. The CDR3 is CSVVLSTEAFF. CDR3 bases: TGCAGCGTTGTTCTCAGCACTGAAGCTTTCTTT.

Notes on this clone: Other nucleotide sequences in the sample specify the same CDR3. This rearrangement joins TRBV30 to TRBJ1-1; D gene uncertain. From germline, CDR1 is GTSNPN and CDR2 SVGIG (reference sequence). The CDR3 spans 13 residues. V was clipped by 0 bases and J by 1 base, with 6 bases between them. CDR3 sequence reads: CAWSVGSNTEAFF. CDR3 in DNA: TGTGCCTGGAGTGTAGGGTCGAACACTGAAGCTTTCTTT.

The chain is built from TRBV6-5 and TRBJ2-2, with 7 bases fitting TRBD1. Germline assignment: CDR1 MNHEY and CDR2 SVGAGI. The V segment lost 5 bases and the J segment 4 bases; nucleotides outside the gene matches: 7. The CDR3 spans 15 residues. The CDR3 region is CASSPLTGVTGELFF. The CDR3 coding sequence is TGTGCCAGCAGTCCTTTAACAGGGGTCACCGGGGAGCTGTTTTTT.

Here the CDR3 DNA reads TGTGCCAGTTTAAGCTCCTATAATTCACCCCTCCACTTT. Residues: CASLSSYNSPLHF. V is TRBV30 and J is TRBJ1-6; no firm D call. The CDR3 sequence is 13 residues long. V lost 8 bases to trimming and J lost 0 bases, with 8 bases between them. The V gene's germline CDR1 is GTSNPN and CDR2 SVGIG (reference sequence).

The chain joins TRBV7-2 to TRBJ2-5; D unclear. This CDR3 comprises 15 residues. From germline, CDR1 is SGHTA and CDR2 FQGNSA. V gave up 5 bases and J gave up 5 bases, with 18 bases separating them. The CDR3 loop is CASSDTTPSGETQYF. Here the CDR3 DNA reads TGTGCCAGCAGCGACACGACACCTTCCGGGGAGACCCAGTACTTC.

Note on this clone: The same CDR3 also results from other DNA sequences found in this sample. The gene calls are TRBV15 and TRBJ2-5; D may be TRBD2 (5 bases). The CDR3 sequence is 15 residues long. The V gene lost 0 bases and the J gene lost 2 bases, with 10 bases spanning the gap. The germline V gene encodes CDR1 LNHNV and CDR2 YYDKDF (reference sequence). CDR3 nucleotides: TGTGCCACCAGCAGAGATCGGGGAGTTCAAGAGACCCAGTACTTC. This encodes CATSRDRGVQETQYF.

This clone was found a few times. J is TRBJ1-5 and V is TRBV6-1; no reliable D call. This CDR3 contains 13 residues. The V gene's germline CDR1 is MNHNS and CDR2 SASEGT. Deletions cut 5 bases from V and 4 bases from J, with 9 bases between. The CDR3 here is CASSLEENQPQHF. The CDR3 nucleotides are TGTGCCAGCAGTCTGGAGGAAAATCAGCCCCAGCATTTT.

On this clone: The sample contains more than one DNA sequence encoding this CDR3. The CDR3 DNA reads as TGCGCCAGCAGCTTGGTTAGCGGGCAAGAGACCCAGTACTTC. Translation gives CASSLVSGQETQYF. V is TRBV5-1 and J is TRBJ2-5; 7 nucleotides match TRBD2. From germline, CDR1 is SGHRS and CDR2 YFSETQ. The CDR3 has 14 residues. V trimming: 0 bases; J trimming: 2 bases; junction bases outside the gene matches: 1.

This clone was picked up a small number of times. The J gene is TRBJ2-1, the V gene TRBV30; no clear D gene. Germline lookup yields CDR1 GTSNPN and CDR2 SVGIG (reference sequence). The CDR3 length is 13 residues. Trimming removed 5 bases from V and 3 bases from J, with 11 bases in between. CDR3 amino acids: CAWALGNYNEQFF. As DNA, the CDR3 is TGTGCCTGGGCCTTAGGGAACTACAATGAGCAGTTCTTC. The whole variable domain, filled in from reference TRBV30 and TRBJ2-1, reads SQTIHQWPATLVQPVGSPLSLECTVEGTSNPNLYWYRQAAGRGLQLLFYSVGIGQISSEVPQNLSASRPQDRQFILSSKKLLLSDSGFYLCAWALGNYNEQFFGPGTRLTVL.

The chain has TRBV7-9 and TRBJ1-1; 7 bases agree with TRBD1. The germline V gene encodes CDR1 SEHNR and CDR2 FQNEAQ (reference sequence). The J segment lost 1 base and the V segment lost 6 bases, leaving 5 bases of the junction unmatched. The CDR3 is 14 residues long. CDR3 region: CASSGTAGNTEAFF. The CDR3 DNA reads as TGTGCCAGCAGTGGGACAGCGGGGAACACTGAAGCTTTCTTT.

In the case of this clone: Additional DNA sequences in this sample encode the identical CDR3. The V call is TRBV18, the J call TRBJ1-1; no firm D call. Germline V gene sequence: CDR1 KGHSH, CDR2 LQKENI. V lost 3 bases and J 2 bases, leaving 7 bases between the germline ends. The CDR3 runs 13 residues. CDR3 region: CASSPNVNTEAFF. The CDR3 bases are TGTGCCAGCTCACCGAACGTTAACACTGAAGCTTTCTTT.